The clone carrying this T cell receptor beta chain was detected ten times or more. Described time point: persistent/refractory GD, antithyroid drugs over 5 years with positive TRAb. RNA extracted from PBMCs served as the sequencing template. The data originate from a study of regulatory T cells in long-lasting Graves disease. Germline-derived CDR1 and CDR2 are SGHAT and FQNNGV. After removal of 1 base from V and 8 bases from J, the junction contained 2 bases not matched to a gene. CDR3 length equals 15 residues. Libraries of TCR beta came from iRepertoire HTBI primers plus Arm-PCR of CDR3 regions. MiXCR, applied by TCRdb to the multiplex PCR reads, yields one record per CDR3 protein. The sample has some 370,000 distinct CDR3 sequences, roughly 20% seen once.

The sequence came from a woman between 40 and 50 years old with Graves disease. V is TRBV11-2 and J is TRBJ2-1; 13 positions agree with TRBD2. Sequencing was performed on peripheral blood mononuclear cells (PBMCs), taken when the disease was refractory, from a patient treated with antithyroid drugs. CDR3 DNA sequence: TGTGCCAGCAGCTTAGCACTAGCGGGAGGGTATGAGCAGTTCTTC. The encoded protein is CASSLALAGGYEQFF.